This TCR beta chain was recorded in a study of beta chain features in type 1 diabetes. Findings of the study overall: Short templates might get an advantage during PCR, and this would be equal in patients and controls. Within the patient group, naive, central memory and Treg TCRB repertoires appeared more similar to each other than within healthy donors.

Isolated RNA was reverse transcribed in full, so expressed TCRB transcripts were sequenced. The method was immunoSEQ multiplex PCR; TCRdb's version includes in-frame clones alone and lacks a portion of them. The sample consists of around 300,000 clones, approximately 10% of them appearing once. There are 18 residues in the CDR3. The V and J ends lost 0 bases and 4 bases, in that order; junction bases with no gene match: 9. In germline, CDR1 is LGHNA, CDR2 YSLEER. Turning to this clone: What it binds is not known.

Via CD45RO/CCR7/CD25/CD127/CD95/CD27, cells of the CD4+ naive, central memory, regulatory and stem cell-like memory subsets were sorted. All of the sorted populations showed purity greater than 98%. The TCR originated in a woman aged 30 to 39 in good health. This chain links TRBV4-3 with TRBJ2-3; 11 bases are shared with TRBD2. Sequenced: naive CD4+ T cells from blood. The CDR3 DNA reads as TGCGCCAGCAGCCAAGATCCCCCACTAGCGGGAGATGCAGATACGCAGTATTTT. Translating it yields CASSQDPPLAGDADTQYF.